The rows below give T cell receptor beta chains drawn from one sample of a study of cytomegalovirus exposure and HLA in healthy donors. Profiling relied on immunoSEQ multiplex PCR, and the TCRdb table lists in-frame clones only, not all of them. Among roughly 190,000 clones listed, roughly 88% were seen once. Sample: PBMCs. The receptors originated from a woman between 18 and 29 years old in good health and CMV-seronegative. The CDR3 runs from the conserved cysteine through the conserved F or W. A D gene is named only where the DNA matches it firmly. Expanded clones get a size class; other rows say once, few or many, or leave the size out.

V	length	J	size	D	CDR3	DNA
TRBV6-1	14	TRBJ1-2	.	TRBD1	CASSEPGQLYGYTF	TGTGCCAGCAGTGAACCGGGACAGCTCTATGGCTACACCTTC
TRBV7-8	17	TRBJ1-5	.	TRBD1	CASSLVVLGGTGQPQHF	TGTGCCAGCAGCTTAGTGGTGTTAGGGGGCACAGGGCAGCCCCAGCATTTT
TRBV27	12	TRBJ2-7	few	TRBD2	CASTDLGGEQYF	TGTGCCAGCACCGACTTGGGGGGGGAGCAGTACTTC
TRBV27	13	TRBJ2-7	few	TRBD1	CASNRRGPYEQYF	TGTGCCAGCAACCGTAGGGGGCCCTACGAGCAGTACTTC
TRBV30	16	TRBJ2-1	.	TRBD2	CAWSGAGVPSYNEQFF	TGTGCCTGGAGCGGGGCGGGGGTGCCTTCCTACAATGAGCAGTTCTTC
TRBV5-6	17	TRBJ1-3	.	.	CASSLKVARGIGNTIYF	TGTGCCAGCAGCTTGAAGGTCGCCAGGGGAATAGGAAACACCATATATTTT
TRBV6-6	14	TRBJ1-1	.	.	CASSLSTGDTEAFF	TGTGCCAGCAGTCTGTCAACGGGGGACACTGAAGCTTTCTTT
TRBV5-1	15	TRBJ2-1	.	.	CASSLDVSSYNEQFF	TGCGCCAGCAGCTTGGATGTGAGCTCCTACAATGAGCAGTTCTTC
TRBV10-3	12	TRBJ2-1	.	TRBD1	CAISPDRGEQFF	TGTGCCATCAGCCCGGACAGGGGTGAGCAGTTCTTC
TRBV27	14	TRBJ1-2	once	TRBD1	CASSPRQGHYGYTF	TGTGCCAGCAGTCCCCGACAGGGGCACTATGGCTACACCTTC
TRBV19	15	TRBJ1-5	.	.	CASNPGGRGNQPQHF	TGTGCCAGTAACCCGGGGGGCAGGGGCAATCAGCCCCAGCATTTT
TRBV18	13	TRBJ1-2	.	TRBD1	CASSPGQGIDYTF	TGTGCCAGCTCACCCGGACAGGGGATAGACTACACCTTC
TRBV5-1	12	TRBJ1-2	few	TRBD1	CASGKGAEGYTF	TGCGCCAGCGGAAAGGGGGCTGAGGGCTACACCTTC
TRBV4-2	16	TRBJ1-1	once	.	CASSQDWGVGNTEAFF	TGTGCCAGCAGCCAAGATTGGGGAGTTGGGAACACTGAAGCTTTCTTT
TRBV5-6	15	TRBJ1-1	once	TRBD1	CASSDADRSLNEAFF	TGTGCCAGCAGCGATGCGGACAGGTCTCTTAATGAAGCTTTCTTT
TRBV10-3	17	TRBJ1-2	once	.	CAISESTRAGQTYGYTF	TGTGCCATCAGTGAGTCGACTAGGGCAGGACAAACCTATGGCTACACCTTC
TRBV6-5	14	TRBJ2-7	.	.	CASREGLVEYEQYF	TGTGCCAGCAGGGAGGGACTGGTCGAGTACGAGCAGTACTTC
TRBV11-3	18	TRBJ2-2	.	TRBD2	CASSLGSRLAGDTGELFF	TGTGCCAGCAGCTTAGGTAGCAGACTAGCGGGGGACACCGGGGAGCTGTTTTTT
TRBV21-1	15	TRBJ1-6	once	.	CASSKVGTGQSPLHF	TGTGCCAGCAGCAAAGTGGGGACAGGGCAATCACCCCTCCACTTT
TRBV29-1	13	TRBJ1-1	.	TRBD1	CSVADRVGTEAFF	TGCAGCGTTGCCGACAGGGTTGGTACTGAAGCTTTCTTT
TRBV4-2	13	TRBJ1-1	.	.	CASSQVQGTEAFF	TGTGCCAGCAGCCAAGTACAGGGCACTGAAGCTTTCTTT
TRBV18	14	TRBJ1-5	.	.	CASSPPGVGQPQHF	TGTGCCAGCTCACCCCCAGGGGTCGGACAGCCCCAGCATTTT
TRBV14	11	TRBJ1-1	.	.	CASSQAGVAFF	TGTGCCAGCAGCCAAGCGGGGGTGGCTTTCTTT
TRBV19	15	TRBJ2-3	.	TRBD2	CASSIGAGLTDTQYF	TGTGCCAGTAGTATAGGAGCGGGACTCACAGATACGCAGTATTTT